This T cell receptor (beta chain) was sequenced in a study of blood T cell repertoires in COVID-19. In the study overall: COVID-19 samples from acute and convalescent phases originated in the United States, Italy and Spain. T cells, B-cell-depleted T cells, or PBMCs supplied cDNA or gDNA.

The CDR3 covers 11 residues. Germline-derived CDR1 and CDR2 are DFQATT and SNEGSKA (reference sequence). The germline V and J ends were trimmed by 1 base and 11 bases, with 11 bases remaining between them. As handled by the study authors: Counts of nucleated cells, estimated from reference gene primer amplification, were obtained. The protocol was immunoSEQ multiplex PCR, while the TCRdb copy is restricted to in-frame clones and leaves out a portion. V, J and clone size reflect that table, while D and trimming were determined from the DNA. The profile covers about 100,000 clones, with around 90% appearing a single time and 4% to 6% taken by the ten largest.

Sample: peripheral blood. The TCR sequence derives from a man aged 40-49 years with active or convalescent COVID-19. This sequence joins TRBV20-1 and TRBJ1-1; D gene ambiguous. The CDR3 loop is CSARGWEEAFF. CDR3 DNA: TGCAGTGCTAGAGGTTGGGAGGAGGCTTTCTTT.